This T cell receptor beta chain stems from a study of T cell changes during pregnancy in multiple sclerosis. This table comes from immunoSEQ multiplex PCR, and its TCRdb copy is limited to in-frame clones, with some not included. The sample contains about 52,000 clones, 80% to 95% of which appear only once. V shed 6 bases, J shed 3 bases, and the junction held 3 bases outside the gene matches. This CDR3 spans 15 amino acids. CDR1 and CDR2 from the germline V gene are SNHLY and FYNNEI. V gene TRBV2 combines with J gene TRBJ2-5; 14 bases are shared with TRBD2. This receptor was taken from a female donor with multiple sclerosis, enrolled in a pregnancy study. Specimen: CD4+ T cells from peripheral blood mononuclear cells, collected in the third trimester of pregnancy. The CDR3 DNA sequence: TGTGCCAGCAGGAGGGGACTAGCGGGGGAAGAGACCCAGTACTTC. This gives the protein CASRRGLAGEETQYF.